The 23 T cell receptor beta chains given below trace back to one sample, sequenced in a study of patients and donors after allogeneic stem cell transplantation. TCRdb independently ran MiXCR on the RT-PCR reads; one entry per CDR3 protein. The sample has some 200,000 distinct CDR3 sequences; around 41% are singletons. The sequencing sample was made of blood, either unsorted or a sorted T cell fraction (not recorded which). The receptors were sampled from a human donor who was either an allogeneic HSCT recipient or a stem cell or donor lymphocyte infusion donor (not recorded which). It is not recorded whose cells these are; they may come from a transplant donor.

The V and J genes are TRBV12-3 or TRBV12-4 and TRBJ2-1; TRBD2 agrees at 9 bases. CDR3 size: 15 residues. J lost 5 bases, V lost 6 bases, and 8 bases had no gene match. CDR3 nucleotides: TGTGCCAGCAGCCATAGACTAGCGGAAAACAATGAGCAGTTCTTC. Its translation is CASSHRLAENNEQFF.

This clonotype was picked up a small number of times. V is TRBV7-2 and J is TRBJ2-2, with D possibly matching TRBD2 (6 bases). Trimming stripped 5 bases from V and 7 bases from J, with 17 bases between. From germline, CDR1 is SGHTA and CDR2 FQGNSA. This CDR3 is built from 15 residues. The CDR3 reads CASSPRPGVNGELFF. CDR3 coding DNA: TGTGCCAGCAGCCCCCGACCGGGGGTGAACGGGGAGCTGTTTTTT.

CDR3 in amino acids: CASSQATGQPYEQYF. The DNA for the CDR3 is TGCGCCAGCAGCCAAGCTACGGGACAGCCCTACGAGCAGTACTTC. The V gene is TRBV4-3, the J gene TRBJ2-7; TRBD1 matches 7 bases. Germline values: CDR1 LGHNA, CDR2 YSLEER. The ends lost 1 base at V and 2 bases at J; junction bases unmatched: 5. The CDR3 extends over 15 amino acids.

This clonotype was seen more than once but under ten times. The chain carries TRBV9 and TRBJ1-1, with 7 bases identical to TRBD1. The germline CDR1 and CDR2 sequences are SGDLS and YYNGEE. V lost 2 bases and J lost 0; bases outside the gene matches: 1. The CDR3 has 14 residues. The CDR3 bases are TGTGCCAGCAGCGTTGACAGGGTGAACACTGAAGCTTTCTTT. Residues: CASSVDRVNTEAFF.

The chain joins TRBV9 to TRBJ2-3, with 8 nucleotides matching TRBD2. V shed 3 bases, J shed 0 bases, and the junction held 6 bases outside the gene matches. The CDR3 is 16 residues long. Germline assignment: CDR1 SGDLS and CDR2 YYNGEE. CDR3 DNA: TGTGCCAGCAGCGAAACTAGCGGAGCTAGCACAGATACGCAGTATTTT. This translates into CASSETSGASTDTQYF.

This clonotype was counted between two and nine times. The gene calls are TRBV6-2 or TRBV6-3 and TRBJ1-2; 8 nucleotides agree with TRBD1. The germline CDR1 and CDR2 sequences are MNHEY and SVGEGT. V lost 6 bases to trimming and J lost 0 bases; unmatched junction nucleotides: 3. The length of the CDR3 is 14 residues. In nucleotides, the CDR3 is TGTGCCAGCAGAGGACAGGGACCTAACTATGGCTACACCTTC. It codes for CASRGQGPNYGYTF.

V and J are TRBV20-1 and TRBJ2-4, with a possible D match to TRBD1 (7 bases). CDR3 length: 17 amino acids. Trimming took off 1 base at V and 8 bases at J, with 24 bases between the two ends. Germline values: CDR1 DFQATT, CDR2 SNEGSKA (reference sequence). The CDR3 DNA reads TGCAGTGCTAGAGCCTTTGACAGGGAGGATGTGTGGGACATTCAGTACTTC. Translating it yields CSARAFDREDVWDIQYF.

This clonotype was counted only a few times. V and J are TRBV6-5 and TRBJ2-7, with TRBD1 matching over 7 bases. This CDR3 is built from 16 residues. The ends lost 2 bases at V and 7 bases at J; junction bases unmatched: 14. Germline CDR1 MNHEY, CDR2 SVGAGI. CDR3 residues: CASSYTTGQTLGEQYF. The CDR3 bases are TGTGCCAGCAGTTACACGACGGGACAGACCTTAGGGGAGCAGTACTTC.

This clonotype appeared a few times. This chain uses TRBV28 with TRBJ2-7, with 8 bases aligning to TRBD1. Looked up from germline, CDR1 is MDHEN and CDR2 is SYDVKM. Germline trimming cut 5 bases from V and 5 bases from J; bases unmatched to any gene: 11. This CDR3 has 15 amino acids. The CDR3 nucleotides read TGTGCCAGCAGTCAAGACAGGGGAATTCTCAACGAGCAGTACTTC. Its translation: CASSQDRGILNEQYF.

The chain employs TRBV18 and TRBJ2-7, with TRBD2 as a possible D gene (5 bases). Germline CDR1 and CDR2: KGHSH and LQKENI. V was clipped by 1 base and J by 0 bases, with 7 bases between them. CDR3 length equals 14 residues. In DNA, the CDR3 is TGTGCCAGCTCACCACTCGGACTCTCCTACGAGCAGTACTTC. It translates to CASSPLGLSYEQYF.

The chain combines TRBV9 with TRBJ1-2, with D hard to call. The V and J ends lost 0 bases and 3 bases respectively, with 9 bases between them. Germline lookup yields CDR1 SGDLS and CDR2 YYNGEE. The CDR3 extends over 14 amino acids. For the CDR3, the DNA is TGTGCCAGCAGCGTAGGAGCAGGAGACTATGGCTACACCTTC. Translated, it gives CASSVGAGDYGYTF. The variable domain in full, completed from reference TRBV9 and TRBJ1-2, reads DSGVTQTPKHLITATGQRVTLRCSPRSGDLSVYWYQQSLDQGLQFLIQYYNGEERAKGNILERFSAQQFPDLHSELNLSSLELGDSALYFCASSVGAGDYGYTFGSGTRLTVV.

This chain links TRBV2 with TRBJ2-7; possibly TRBD2 for D (6 bases). Germline V lookup: CDR1 SNHLY, CDR2 FYNNEI. The CDR3 is 11 residues long. V shed 6 bases and J shed 9 bases, with 12 bases lying between them. CDR3 in DNA: TGTGCCAGCAGAGGGACTCAAGGGCAGTACTTC. This sequence encodes CASRGTQGQYF. Combining the CDR3 with reference TRBV2 and TRBJ2-7 gives the whole variable domain EPEVTQTPSHQVTQMGQEVILRCVPISNHLYFYWYRQILGQKVEFLVSFYNNEISEKSEIFDDQFSVERPDGSNFTLKIRSTKLEDSAMYFCASRGTQGQYFGPGTRLTVT.

This chain uses TRBV2 with TRBJ2-7, with TRBD2 matching over 13 bases. CDR3 length: 17 residues. The J segment lost 5 bases and the V segment lost 4 bases, leaving 11 bases of the junction unmatched. Germline CDR1 and CDR2: SNHLY and FYNNEI. Written as DNA, the CDR3 is TGTGCCAGCAGTGGCGGACTAGCGGGAGCTCTACCTGACGAGCAGTACTTC. Translation gives CASSGGLAGALPDEQYF.

This rearrangement joins TRBV4-2 to TRBJ1-6, with D unresolved. The CDR3 consists of 19 residues. From germline, CDR1 is LGHNA and CDR2 YNFKEQ. Trimming shortened V by 1 base and J by 7 bases, and 23 bases separated the two germline ends. The CDR3 DNA is TGTGCCAGCAGCCAAGTTCGGGCCCGGCAGGAGACCTTGAATTCACCCCTCCACTTT. This codes for CASSQVRARQETLNSPLHF.

The chain employs TRBV7-2 and TRBJ1-2; D not resolved. Trimming took 2 bases from V and 4 from J, leaving 5 bases between them. CDR1 is SGHTA and CDR2 is FQGNSA in the germline V gene. This CDR3 is 12 amino acids long. The CDR3 loop is CASSLSLYGYTF. CDR3 coding DNA: TGTGCCAGCAGCTTATCCCTCTATGGCTACACCTTC.

There are a few counts of this clonotype. This rearrangement joins TRBV4-2 to TRBJ2-7; TRBD1 matches at 7 bases. Germline CDR1 is LGHNA and CDR2 is YNFKEQ. V lost 1 base and J lost 0; bases outside the gene matches: 0. CDR3 length: 14 amino acids. CDR3 region: CASSQGDSSYEQYF. The CDR3 DNA reads as TGTGCCAGCAGCCAAGGGGACAGCTCCTACGAGCAGTACTTC.

This clonotype was seen more than once but under ten times. The chain couples TRBV30 to TRBJ1-5, with 7 positions matching TRBD1. The CDR3 is 12 amino acids. Germline trimming cut 0 bases from V and 13 bases from J; bases unmatched to any gene: 6. Germline V gene lookup returns CDR1 GTSNPN and CDR2 SVGIG (reference sequence). As DNA, the CDR3 is TGTGCCTGGAGTGTAGGGGACAGAGGACAGCATTTT. This encodes CAWSVGDRGQHF.

The V gene is TRBV4-1, the J gene TRBJ2-1; D not certain. From germline, CDR1 is MGHRA and CDR2 YSYEKL. Trimming left V 8 bases short and J 0 bases short, with 14 bases between. The CDR3 loop spans 15 amino acids. The CDR3 coding sequence is TGCGCCAGCTGTGTTGAGACAAGCTCCTACAATGAGCAGTTCTTC. Translation gives CASCVETSSYNEQFF.

This clonotype was counted only a few times. The J gene is TRBJ1-1, the V gene TRBV24-1; D is unresolved. The CDR3 is made up of 12 amino acids. Trimming took 5 bases from V and 5 from J, leaving 8 bases between them. Germline values: CDR1 KGHDR, CDR2 SFDVKD. The CDR3 protein is CATSGRFTEAFF. CDR3 in DNA: TGTGCCACCAGTGGGCGGTTTACTGAAGCTTTCTTT.

The chain combines TRBV30 with TRBJ2-6; TRBD1 agrees at 9 bases. CDR1 is GTSNPN and CDR2 is SVGIG in the germline V gene (reference sequence). The V segment lost 4 bases and the J segment 0 bases; nucleotides outside the gene matches: 4. CDR3 length: 16 amino acids. DNA for the CDR3: TGTGCCTGGACGGGACAGGGTTTCTCTGGGGCCAACGTCCTGACTTTC. Translating it yields CAWTGQGFSGANVLTF.

This clonotype has just a few counts. The genes are TRBV7-8 and TRBJ1-3; D perhaps matches TRBD1 (5 bases). Trimming removed 5 bases at V and 4 bases at J, with 21 bases between. This CDR3 region has 17 residues. In germline, CDR1 is SGHVS, CDR2 FQNEAQ. DNA for the CDR3: TGTGCCAGCAGCGAGGGGCCGGGTCTCACAAGGGGAAACACCATATATTTT. Translation: CASSEGPGLTRGNTIYF.

This clonotype showed up just a few times. The genes are TRBV9 and TRBJ2-3; D unclear. Trimming removed 2 bases at V and 4 bases at J, with 11 bases between. Germline V gene data show CDR1 as SGDLS and CDR2 as YYNGEE. This CDR3 contains 14 residues. The CDR3 reads CASSVPGGADTQYF. The CDR3, as DNA: TGTGCCAGCAGCGTTCCAGGTGGCGCAGATACGCAGTATTTT.

There are a few counts of this clonotype. The chain uses TRBV21-1 and TRBJ1-5; the D segment call TRBD1 is taken from the table without a DNA check. TRBV21-1 is designated a pseudogene. The CDR3 length is 17 residues. CDR3 bases: TGTGCCAGCAGCAAGGATCCCGGGACAGGAGGAGAACAGCCCCAGCATTTT. Translation: CASSKDPGTGGEQPQHF.